This T cell receptor beta chain stems from a study of beta chain features in type 1 diabetes. Findings and caveats of the study: Among patients with Type 1 diabetes, TCRB CDR3s were moderately but significantly shorter in every one of the four CD4+ subsets.

Isolated RNA was reverse transcribed in full, so expressed TCRB transcripts were sequenced. TCRdb's table, derived via immunoSEQ multiplex PCR, lists solely in-frame clones and lacks some. In the table there are about 340,000 clones, about a tenth of which are singletons. This clone has a handful of counts. Its antigen is not known. CDR3 length equals 13 residues. Germline V gene data show CDR1 as SGHRS and CDR2 as YFSETQ. V was pared by 6 bases and J by 9 bases, with 16 bases between. The TCR was taken from a man aged 25 to 45 with type 1 diabetes. The chain recombines TRBV5-1 with TRBJ2-1, with D maybe TRBD2 (6 bases). The material sequenced was central memory CD4+ T cells from blood. CDR3 sequence reads: CASTNPSEGEQFF. Here the CDR3 DNA reads TGCGCCAGCACCAACCCTAGCGAGGGTGAGCAGTTCTTC.